This T cell receptor (beta chain) was identified in a study of T cell responses to AZD1222 COVID-19 vaccine. General study findings and limits: In the spike-specific TCR repertoire, nearly half reportedly target unmutated variant regions. Breadth and depth of Spike-specific TCRs rose after two AZD1222 doses.

Germline V gives CDR1 SNHLY, CDR2 FYNNEI. This CDR3 has 13 residues. The V end lost 4 bases, the J end lost 8 bases, and 15 bases lay between the germline ends. The study pooled second doses at about 4 or about 12 weeks. In regard to this clone: What it recognizes is unknown.

The table came from immunoSEQ multiplex PCR; TCRdb's copy has only in-frame clones and leaves some out. In the table there are roughly 180,000 clones, approximately 90% of which are singletons. Sequences were derived from peripheral blood, sampled 28 days after the second AZD1222 dose. This chain connects TRBV2 to TRBJ2-7; D gene ambiguous. The TCR originated in an adult who received the AZD1222 COVID-19 vaccine. CDR3 amino acids: CASSGPAYVQQYF. CDR3 sequence (DNA): TGTGCCAGCAGTGGCCCTGCTTACGTCCAGCAGTACTTC.